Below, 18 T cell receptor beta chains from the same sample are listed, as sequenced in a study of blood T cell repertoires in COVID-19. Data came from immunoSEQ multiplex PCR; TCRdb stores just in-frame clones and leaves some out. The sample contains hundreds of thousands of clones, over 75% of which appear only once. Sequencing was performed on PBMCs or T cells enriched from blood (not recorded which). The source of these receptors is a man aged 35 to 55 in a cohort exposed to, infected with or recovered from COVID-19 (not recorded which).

The CDR3 nucleotides read TGTCCCCGGGGGGTACTCGGAAACACCATATATTTT. Translating gives CPRGVLGNTIYF. The chain uses TRBV25-1 and TRBJ1-3; perhaps TRBD1 as D (5 bases). The CDR3 is made up of 12 amino acids. Germline assignment: CDR1 MGHDK and CDR2 SYGVNS.

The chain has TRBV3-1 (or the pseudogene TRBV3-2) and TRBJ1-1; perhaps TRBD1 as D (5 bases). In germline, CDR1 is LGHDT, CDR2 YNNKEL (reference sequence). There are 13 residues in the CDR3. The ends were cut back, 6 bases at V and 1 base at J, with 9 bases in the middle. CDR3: CASSLGGNTEAFF. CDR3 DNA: TGTGCCAGCAGTCTGGGGGGGAACACTGAAGCTTTCTTT.

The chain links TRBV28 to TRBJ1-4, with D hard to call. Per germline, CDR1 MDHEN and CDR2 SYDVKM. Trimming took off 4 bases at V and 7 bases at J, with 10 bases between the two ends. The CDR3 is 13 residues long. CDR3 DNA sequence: TGTGCCAGCAGTTCCGGGGAGGTTGAAAAACTGTTTTTT. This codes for CASSSGEVEKLFF.

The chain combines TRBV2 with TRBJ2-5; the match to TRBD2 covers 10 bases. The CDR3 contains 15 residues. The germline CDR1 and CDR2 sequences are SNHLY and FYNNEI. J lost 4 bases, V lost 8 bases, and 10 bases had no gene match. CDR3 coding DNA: TGTGCCAGCCTGAGAGCGGGAGGGCCGGGAGAGACCCAGTACTTC. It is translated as CASLRAGGPGETQYF.

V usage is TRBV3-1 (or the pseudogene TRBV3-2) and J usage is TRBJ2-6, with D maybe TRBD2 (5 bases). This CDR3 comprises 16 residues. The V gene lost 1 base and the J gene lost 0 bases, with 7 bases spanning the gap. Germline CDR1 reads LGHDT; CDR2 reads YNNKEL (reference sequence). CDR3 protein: CASSQVAYSGANVLTF. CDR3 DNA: TGTGCCAGCAGCCAAGTAGCGTACTCTGGGGCCAACGTCCTGACTTTC.

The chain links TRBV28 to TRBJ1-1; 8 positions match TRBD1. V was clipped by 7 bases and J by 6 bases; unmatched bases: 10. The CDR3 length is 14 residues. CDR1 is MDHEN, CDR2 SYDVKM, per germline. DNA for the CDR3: TGTGCCAGCACAACGACAGGGGCGGGCGCTGAAGCTTTCTTT. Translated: CASTTTGAGAEAFF.

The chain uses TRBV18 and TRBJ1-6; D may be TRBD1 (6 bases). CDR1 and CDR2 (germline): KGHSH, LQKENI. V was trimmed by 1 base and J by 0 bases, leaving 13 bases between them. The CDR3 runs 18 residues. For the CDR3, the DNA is TGTGCCAGCTCACCACGGCCGGGGGGCGCCTCCTATAATTCACCCCTCCACTTT. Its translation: CASSPRPGGASYNSPLHF.

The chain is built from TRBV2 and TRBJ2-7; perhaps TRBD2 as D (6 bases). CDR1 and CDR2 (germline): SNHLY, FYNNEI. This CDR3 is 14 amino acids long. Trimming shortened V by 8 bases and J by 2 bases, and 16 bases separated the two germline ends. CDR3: CASGPGLVTYEQYF. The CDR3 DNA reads TGTGCCAGCGGACCGGGACTGGTTACCTACGAGCAGTACTTC.

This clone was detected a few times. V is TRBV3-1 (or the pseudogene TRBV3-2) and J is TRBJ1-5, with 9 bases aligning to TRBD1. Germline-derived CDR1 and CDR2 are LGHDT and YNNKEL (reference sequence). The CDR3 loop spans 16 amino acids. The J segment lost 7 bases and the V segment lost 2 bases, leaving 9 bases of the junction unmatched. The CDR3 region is CASSQIPRDRDQPQHF. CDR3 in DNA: TGTGCCAGCAGCCAAATCCCCCGGGACAGGGACCAGCCCCAGCATTTT.

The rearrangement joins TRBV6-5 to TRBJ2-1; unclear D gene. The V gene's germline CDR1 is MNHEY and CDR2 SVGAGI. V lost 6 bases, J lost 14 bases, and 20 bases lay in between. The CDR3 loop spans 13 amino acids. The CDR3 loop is CASSLVSRGSEFF. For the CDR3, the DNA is TGTGCCAGCAGCCTAGTATCGCGCGGATCCGAGTTCTTC.

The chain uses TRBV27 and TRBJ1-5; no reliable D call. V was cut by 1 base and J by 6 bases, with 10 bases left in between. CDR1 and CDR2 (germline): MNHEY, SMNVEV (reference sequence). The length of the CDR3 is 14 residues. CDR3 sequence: CASSLYRGGQPQHF. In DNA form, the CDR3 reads TGTGCCAGCAGTTTATACCGGGGAGGTCAGCCCCAGCATTTT.

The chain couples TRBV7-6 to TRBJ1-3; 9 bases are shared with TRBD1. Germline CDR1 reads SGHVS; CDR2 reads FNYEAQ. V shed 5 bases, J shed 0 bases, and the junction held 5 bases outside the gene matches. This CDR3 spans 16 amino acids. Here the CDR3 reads CASSRTGASSGNTIYF. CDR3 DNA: TGTGCCAGCAGCCGGACAGGGGCTAGCTCTGGAAACACCATATATTTT.

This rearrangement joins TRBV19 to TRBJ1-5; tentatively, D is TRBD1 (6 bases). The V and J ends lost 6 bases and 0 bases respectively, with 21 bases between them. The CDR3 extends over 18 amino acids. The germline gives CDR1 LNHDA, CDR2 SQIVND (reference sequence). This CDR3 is CASSRTVLGFYSNQPQHF. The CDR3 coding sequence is TGTGCCAGTAGCCGGACAGTCCTCGGATTTTATAGCAATCAGCCCCAGCATTTT.

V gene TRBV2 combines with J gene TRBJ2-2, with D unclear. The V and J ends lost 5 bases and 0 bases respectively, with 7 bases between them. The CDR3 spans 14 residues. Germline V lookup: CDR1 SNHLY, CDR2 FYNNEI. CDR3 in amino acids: CASSYSTNTGELFF. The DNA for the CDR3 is TGTGCCAGCAGTTACAGCACGAACACCGGGGAGCTGTTTTTT.

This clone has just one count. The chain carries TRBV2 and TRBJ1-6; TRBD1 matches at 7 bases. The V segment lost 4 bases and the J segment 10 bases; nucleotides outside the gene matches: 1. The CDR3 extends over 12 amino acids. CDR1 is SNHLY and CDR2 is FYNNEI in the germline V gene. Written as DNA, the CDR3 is TGTGCCAGCAGTGGACAGGGATCACCCCTCCACTTT. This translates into CASSGQGSPLHF.

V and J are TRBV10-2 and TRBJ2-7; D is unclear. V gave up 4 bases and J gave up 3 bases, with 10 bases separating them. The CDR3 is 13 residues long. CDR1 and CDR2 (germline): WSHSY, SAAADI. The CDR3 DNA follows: TGCGCCAGCAGTGGTGCGAGGAGCTACGAGCAGTACTTC. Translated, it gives CASSGARSYEQYF.

The CDR3 DNA reads TGCAGCGTATATGACAGAGATTCCTACGAGCAGTACTTC. It specifies CSVYDRDSYEQYF. This rearrangement joins TRBV29-1 to TRBJ2-7; D is possibly TRBD1 (5 bases). There are 13 residues in the CDR3. Between the trimmed V and J ends, which lost 6 bases and 1 base, there was a span of 13 bases. The germline gives CDR1 SQVTM, CDR2 ANQGSEA.

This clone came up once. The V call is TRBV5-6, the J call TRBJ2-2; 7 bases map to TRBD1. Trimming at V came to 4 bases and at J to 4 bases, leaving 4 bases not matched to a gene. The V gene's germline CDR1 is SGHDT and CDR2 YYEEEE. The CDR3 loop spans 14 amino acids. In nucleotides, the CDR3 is TGTGCCAGCAGCATGACAGGGCTCACCGGGGAGCTGTTTTTT. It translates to CASSMTGLTGELFF.